The T cell receptor (beta chain) under discussion was sequenced for a study of T cells in Graves' hyperthyroidism and ophthalmopathy. The CDR3 sequence is 12 residues long. Germline CDR1 and CDR2: DFQATT and SNEGSKA (reference sequence). V was trimmed by 1 base and J by 8 bases, leaving 11 bases between them. TCR beta CDR3 regions were amplified from RNA. An initial round of RT-PCR targeting the TCR CDR3 relied on the HTBI primer set. One entry per CDR3 protein, called by TCRdb with MiXCR from the multiplex PCR reads. The sample has about 720,000 distinct CDR3 sequences; around 17% are singletons. J is TRBJ1-2 and V is TRBV20-1; D gene uncertain. The sample taken for sequencing was blood. The origin of this receptor is a young man with Graves' hyperthyroidism. The CDR3: CSARVPPSGYTF. CDR3 coding DNA: TGCAGTGCTAGAGTACCCCCCTCCGGCTACACCTTC.